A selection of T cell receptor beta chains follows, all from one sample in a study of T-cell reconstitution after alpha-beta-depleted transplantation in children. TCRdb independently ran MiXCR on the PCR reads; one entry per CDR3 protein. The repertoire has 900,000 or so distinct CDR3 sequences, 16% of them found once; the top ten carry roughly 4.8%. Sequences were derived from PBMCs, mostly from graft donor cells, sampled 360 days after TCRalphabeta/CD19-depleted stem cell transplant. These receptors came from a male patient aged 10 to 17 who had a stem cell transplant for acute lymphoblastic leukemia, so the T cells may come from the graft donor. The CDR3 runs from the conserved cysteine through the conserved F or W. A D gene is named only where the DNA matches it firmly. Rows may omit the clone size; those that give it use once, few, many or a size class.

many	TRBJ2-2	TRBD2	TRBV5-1	CASTGLAGGTGELFF	TGCGCCAGCACGGGACTAGCTGGAGGCACCGGGGAGCTGTTTTTT
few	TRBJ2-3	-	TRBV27	CASRKQVRPSDTQYF	TGTGCCAGCAGGAAACAGGTTCGACCTTCAGATACGCAGTATTTT
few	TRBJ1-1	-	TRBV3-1	CASSQDGTGKVGREAFF	TGTGCCAGCAGCCAAGATGGAACAGGGAAGGTGGGTAGAGAAGCTTTCTTT
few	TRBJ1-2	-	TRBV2	CASTAAVSGRYTF	TGTGCCAGCACTGCCGCGGTGTCGGGACGGTACACCTTC
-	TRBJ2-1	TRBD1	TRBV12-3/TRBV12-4	CASSLIGQGTYNEQFF	TGTGCCAGCAGTTTGATTGGACAGGGGACTTACAATGAGCAGTTCTTC
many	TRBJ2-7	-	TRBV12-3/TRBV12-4	CASSSRYEQYF	TGTGCCAGCAGCTCCCGCTACGAGCAGTACTTC
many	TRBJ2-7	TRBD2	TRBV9	CASSGPGLSYEQYF	TGTGCCAGCAGCGGTCCGGGACTATCCTACGAGCAGTACTTC
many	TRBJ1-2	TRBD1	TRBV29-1	CSVDGQGLWGYTF	TGCAGCGTTGACGGACAGGGCCTTTGGGGCTACACCTTC
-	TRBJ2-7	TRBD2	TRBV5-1	CASSLHGRAEYEQYF	TGCGCCAGCAGCTTGCACGGGAGGGCCGAATACGAGCAGTACTTC
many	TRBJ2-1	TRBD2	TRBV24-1	CATSDQTSGIYNEQFF	TGTGCCACCAGTGACCAGACTAGCGGAATCTACAATGAGCAGTTCTTC
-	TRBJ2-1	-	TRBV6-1	CASSDGGRQRALYNEQFF	TGTGCCAGCAGTGATGGGGGCAGGCAGCGCGCTCTCTACAATGAGCAGTTCTTC
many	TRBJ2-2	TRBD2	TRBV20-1	CSARDHRTSGGNTGELFF	TGCAGTGCTAGAGATCATCGGACTAGCGGAGGGAACACCGGGGAGCTGTTTTTT
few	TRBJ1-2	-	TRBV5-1	CASSLEQVSRGYTF	TGCGCCAGCAGCTTGGAACAGGTCTCACGGGGCTACACCTTC
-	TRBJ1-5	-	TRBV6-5	CASSREAGALSYSNQPQHF	TGTGCCAGCAGCCGTGAAGCAGGGGCCCTTTCTTATAGCAATCAGCCCCAGCATTTT
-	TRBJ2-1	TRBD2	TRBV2	CASSAHGGLAGVSYNEQFF	TGTGCCAGCAGCGCACACGGGGGGTTAGCGGGAGTCTCCTACAATGAGCAGTTCTTC
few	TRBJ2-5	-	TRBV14	CASSQVWETQYF	TGTGCCAGCAGCCAAGTCTGGGAGACCCAGTACTTC
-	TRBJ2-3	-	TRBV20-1	CSARSSSLSTDTQYF	TGCAGTGCTAGAAGTAGCAGCCTTAGCACAGATACGCAGTATTTT
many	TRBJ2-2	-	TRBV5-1	CASTQEGRRTGELFF	TGCGCCAGCACCCAGGAGGGGCGACGTACCGGGGAGCTGTTTTTT
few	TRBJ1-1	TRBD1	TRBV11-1	CASGPGTGGLNTEAFF	TGTGCCAGCGGACCCGGGACAGGGGGCCTGAACACTGAAGCTTTCTTT
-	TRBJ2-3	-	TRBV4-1	CASSQSPFFTDTQYF	TGCGCCAGCAGCCAGTCCCCTTTTTTCACAGATACGCAGTATTTT
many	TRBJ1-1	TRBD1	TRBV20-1	CSAGQGADTEAFF	TGCAGTGCAGGACAGGGGGCAGACACTGAAGCTTTCTTT
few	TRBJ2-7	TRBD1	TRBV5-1	CASSLGGTGADF	TGCGCCAGCAGCTTGGGGGGGACAGGTGCAGACTTC
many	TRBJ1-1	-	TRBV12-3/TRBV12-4	CASSLQRRFTEAFF	TGTGCCAGCAGTTTACAGAGACGGTTCACTGAAGCTTTCTTT
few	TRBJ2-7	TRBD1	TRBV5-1	CASKPGQLNSEQYF	TGCGCCAGTAAGCCGGGACAGCTGAACAGCGAGCAGTACTTC
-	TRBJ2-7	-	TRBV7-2	CASSLDGRERGRVQYF	TGTGCCAGCAGCTTAGATGGTAGGGAACGGGGAAGGGTGCAGTACTTC